These 27 T cell receptor beta chains originate from one sample sequenced in a study of human T cells and chemical hapten exposure. Time point specified: pre-sensitization, week 0. Treatment here: therapeutic diphenylcyclopropenone sensitization with weekly scalp DPC. TCRdb re-derived calls from the RACE reads in MiXCR, one entry per CDR3 protein. The table lists some 250,000 distinct CDR3 sequences, just under 8% of them singletons, with about 1.1% in the top ten. This specimen was whole blood, taken in connection with sensitization to the hapten diphenylcyclopropenone (DPC). The receptors stem from a man between 18 and 29 years old with alopecia areata. Some clones in this sample may be carry-over from other donors' samples.

The chain uses TRBV7-6 and TRBJ2-6, with D possibly TRBD1 on 6 matching bases. The germline V gene has CDR1 SGHVS and CDR2 FNYEAQ. The V gene lost 5 bases and the J gene lost 1 base, with 18 bases spanning the gap. The CDR3 contains 18 residues. CDR3 sequence (DNA): TGTGCCAGCAGCCCCCGGACAGCTGGGATATCTGGGGCCAACGTCCTGACTTTC. This encodes CASSPRTAGISGANVLTF.

This clonotype occurred a few times. CDR3: CASSRLNQETQYF. CDR3 nucleotides: TGCGCCAGCAGCCGACTGAACCAAGAGACCCAGTACTTC. The genes are TRBV4-1 and TRBJ2-5; D remains unclear. The germline gives CDR1 MGHRA, CDR2 YSYEKL. The CDR3 extends over 13 amino acids. The V end was cut by 4 bases, the J end by 0 bases, with 6 bases between.

This rearrangement joins TRBV13 to TRBJ1-6; D is unresolved. This CDR3 has 14 residues. Per germline, CDR1 PRHDT and CDR2 FYEKMQ (reference sequence). V was cut by 3 bases and J by 6 bases, with 9 bases left in between. This CDR3 reads CASSFVAFNSPLHF. CDR3 bases: TGTGCCAGCAGCTTTGTGGCGTTTAATTCACCCCTCCACTTT.

This clonotype was observed a handful of times. V usage is TRBV2 and J usage is TRBJ2-2; 7 nucleotides match TRBD1. V trimming: 8 bases; J trimming: 3 bases; junction bases outside the gene matches: 9. CDR3 size: 15 residues. Germline V gene sequence: CDR1 SNHLY, CDR2 FYNNEI. The CDR3, as DNA: TGTGCCAGCCGGATGACAGGGATCGACACCGGGGAGCTGTTTTTT. Translation: CASRMTGIDTGELFF.

This clonotype came up a few times. The rearrangement links TRBV7-2 to TRBJ1-1; D gene unclear. CDR1 SGHTA and CDR2 FQGNSA come from the germline V gene. This CDR3 has 14 residues. The V and J ends lost 1 base and 1 base respectively, with 7 bases between them. In nucleotides, the CDR3 is TGTGCCAGCAGCTTAGTGATTCGGAACACTGAAGCTTTCTTT. Translating gives CASSLVIRNTEAFF.

This clonotype was counted at least ten times. The chain recombines TRBV12-3 or TRBV12-4 with TRBJ2-7; 7 bases agree with TRBD1. The V and J ends lost 6 bases and 6 bases, in that order; junction bases with no gene match: 2. The CDR3 is 11 amino acids. The CDR3 nucleotides read TGTGCCAGCAGCACAGGGGCCGAGCAGTACGTC. Protein: CASSTGAEQYV.

The sample holds a few counts of this clonotype. The chain joins TRBV20-1 to TRBJ2-7; weak D call: TRBD1 (6 bases). The length of the CDR3 is 12 residues. Looked up from germline, CDR1 is DFQATT and CDR2 is SNEGSKA (reference sequence). Trimming removed 2 bases at V and 4 bases at J, with 9 bases between. In DNA form, the CDR3 reads TGCAGTGCTAGAACAGGGCGGTACGAGCAGTACTTC. Translating it yields CSARTGRYEQYF.

V and J are TRBV7-2 and TRBJ1-2; 7 bases align to TRBD1. Unmatched junction bases numbered 6, after V lost 5 bases and J lost 6 bases. Germline lookup yields CDR1 SGHTA and CDR2 FQGNSA. The CDR3 has 13 residues. Here the CDR3 DNA reads TGTGCCAGCAGCCGGGGACAGTTAGATGGCTACACCTTC. Encoded protein: CASSRGQLDGYTF.

The rearrangement joins TRBV12-3 or TRBV12-4 to TRBJ1-2, with unresolved D. The length of the CDR3 is 13 residues. Trimming shortened V by 3 bases and J by 5 bases, and 10 bases separated the two germline ends. CDR3 protein: CASSFGISYGYTF. DNA of the CDR3: TGTGCCAGCAGTTTTGGGATCTCTTATGGCTACACCTTC.

This clonotype was detected a few times. DNA of the CDR3: TGTGCCAGCAGCGTGGGTAGCCTAGCGGGGCACCAAGAGACCCAGTACTTC. Translating it yields CASSVGSLAGHQETQYF. J is TRBJ2-5 and V is TRBV9; TRBD2 matches 9 bases. The germline CDR1 and CDR2 sequences are SGDLS and YYNGEE. The CDR3 is made up of 17 amino acids. The trim removed 2 bases at V and 0 bases at J, leaving 8 bases unmatched.

This clonotype was picked up many times. At one end, the junction sequence differs from germline, possibly due to a read error. This chain uses TRBV4-3 with TRBJ1-1; 9 bases map to TRBD1. Germline values: CDR1 LGHNA, CDR2 YSLEER. The CDR3 spans 13 residues. CDR3 residues: CASSQGAGTEAFF. In DNA, the CDR3 is TGTGCCAGCTCACAGGGGGCCGGGACTGAAGCTTTCTTT.

This clonotype was detected a few times. The chain employs TRBV12-3 or TRBV12-4 and TRBJ1-1, with 8 positions matching TRBD1. This CDR3 is built from 13 residues. With V trimmed by 5 bases and J by 7 bases, 6 bases remained unmatched. DNA for the CDR3: TGTGCCAGCAGTAACGGACAGGGTGGTGAAGCTTTCTTT. Residues: CASSNGQGGEAFF.

V and J are TRBV27 and TRBJ1-6; tentatively, D is TRBD1 (6 bases). From germline, CDR1 is MNHEY and CDR2 SMNVEV (reference sequence). This CDR3 comprises 15 residues. Trimming pared 0 bases from V and 6 bases from J, leaving 9 bases between. CDR3 sequence (DNA): TGTGCCAGCAGTTTATCGGCAGGGGTTAATTCACCCCTCCACTTT. As protein: CASSLSAGVNSPLHF.

The chain has TRBV7-9 and TRBJ1-5; D call uncertain. The V gene lost 4 bases and the J gene lost 7 bases, with 11 bases spanning the gap. The CDR3 runs to 13 residues. CDR1 and CDR2 from the germline V gene are SEHNR and FQNEAQ (reference sequence). Here the CDR3 reads CASSSQSGQPQHF. The CDR3 nucleotides are TGTGCCAGCAGCTCACAAAGCGGACAGCCCCAGCATTTT.

At least ten counts were recorded for this clonotype. The rearrangement links TRBV4-3 to TRBJ2-6; D gene uncertain. Trimming removed 0 bases from V and 2 bases from J, with 5 bases in between. Looked up from germline, CDR1 is LGHNA and CDR2 is YSLEER. The CDR3 sequence is 15 residues long. CDR3 residues: CASSQDLAGANVLTF. CDR3 sequence (DNA): TGCGCCAGCAGCCAAGATTTGGCTGGGGCCAACGTCCTGACTTTC.

The chain recombines TRBV6-2 or TRBV6-3 with TRBJ2-7; 11 nucleotides agree with TRBD2. Germline V gene lookup returns CDR1 MNHEY and CDR2 SVGEGT. The CDR3 is made up of 14 amino acids. Trimming cost V 7 bases and J 3 bases; bases outside gene matches: 5. The CDR3 is CASTPTSGDYEQYV. DNA for the CDR3: TGTGCCAGCACCCCGACTAGCGGGGACTACGAGCAGTACGTC.

Ten or more counts support this clonotype. V usage is TRBV28 and J usage is TRBJ2-1, with D uncertain. The length of the CDR3 is 13 residues. V lost 3 bases to trimming and J lost 5 bases, with 8 bases between them. CDR1 MDHEN and CDR2 SYDVKM come from the germline V gene. In nucleotides, the CDR3 is TGTGCCAGCAGTTTGAACAGCGACAATGAGCAGTTCTTC. This translates into CASSLNSDNEQFF.

The chain combines TRBV7-9 with TRBJ1-2, with TRBD1 matching 8 bases. The CDR3 totals 14 residues. The J segment lost 2 bases and the V segment lost 8 bases, leaving 7 bases of the junction unmatched. CDR1 SEHNR and CDR2 FQNEAQ come from the germline V gene (reference sequence). The CDR3 DNA is TGTGCCAGCGTAAAACAGGGGGAGAACTATGGCTACACCTTC. Encoded protein: CASVKQGENYGYTF. The variable domain in full, completed from reference TRBV7-9 and TRBJ1-2, reads DTGVSQNPRHKITKRGQNVTFRCDPISEHNRLYWYRQTLGQGPEFLTYFQNEAQLEKSRLLSDRFSAERPKGSFSTLEIQRTEQGDSAMYLCASVKQGENYGYTFGSGTRLTVV.

As for this clonotype: This may be a read error, as it is one base from a much larger clone. V gene TRBV7-9 combines with J gene TRBJ2-2; D uncertain. This CDR3 comprises 13 residues. Trimming pared 2 bases from V and 3 bases from J, leaving 4 bases between. The V gene's germline CDR1 is SEHNR and CDR2 FQNEAQ (reference sequence). CDR3 nucleotide sequence: TGTGCCAGCAGCTTAAGGGACACCGGGGAGCTGTTTTTT. This sequence encodes CASSLRDTGELFF.

On this clonotype itself: A read error is possible here, since a much larger clone lies one base away. This chain connects TRBV4-3 to TRBJ1-4, with 8 positions matching TRBD1. The germline CDR1 and CDR2 sequences are LGHNA and YSLEER. The CDR3 is 14 residues long. Trimming took 3 bases from V and 10 from J; bases not matched to a gene: 7. DNA of the CDR3: TGCGCCAGCAGCCAGGTTGACAGGGGAGGAAAACTGTTTTTT. It yields the protein CASSQVDRGGKLFF.

This clonotype came up a few times. The V gene is TRBV6-5, the J gene TRBJ1-4, with 7 nucleotides matching TRBD1. The CDR3 is 16 amino acids. V lost 0 bases to trimming and J lost 8 bases; unmatched junction nucleotides: 9. Germline loops: CDR1 MNHEY, CDR2 SVGAGI. DNA for the CDR3: TGTGCCAGCAGTTACTCTACAGGGGCCGCGCGAGAAAAACTGTTTTTT. The encoded protein is CASSYSTGAAREKLFF.

This clonotype was counted a few times. The CDR3 DNA sequence: TGTGCCAGCAGCCCGGGGATTTCTAATACGCAGTATTTT. This codes for CASSPGISNTQYF. J is TRBJ2-3 and V is TRBV6-2 or TRBV6-3, with a possible D match to TRBD2 (5 bases). CDR1 and CDR2 from the germline V gene are MNHEY and SVGEGT. The CDR3 consists of 13 residues. The ends were cut back, 6 bases at V and 7 bases at J, with 14 bases in the middle.

This clonotype appeared a few times. This chain uses TRBV2 with TRBJ2-7; D is perhaps TRBD1 (5 bases). The length of the CDR3 is 13 residues. From germline, CDR1 is SNHLY and CDR2 FYNNEI. Deletions cut 3 bases from V and 3 bases from J, with 9 bases between. This chain's CDR3 is CASSDDSFYEQYV. The DNA for the CDR3 is TGTGCCAGCAGTGACGACAGCTTCTACGAGCAGTACGTC.

This clonotype has at least ten counts. The chain links TRBV18 to TRBJ1-3, with a tentative D call TRBD1 (5 bases). CDR3 length: 16 residues. With 3 bases removed from V and 5 bases from J, the gap between germline ends came to 17 bases. Germline V gives CDR1 KGHSH, CDR2 LQKENI. CDR3 residues: CASSPMGPTLRNTIYF. The CDR3, as DNA: TGTGCCAGCTCACCGATGGGGCCCACGCTTCGAAACACCATATATTTT.

The chain uses TRBV28 and TRBJ2-5, with D unresolved. Looked up from germline, CDR1 is MDHEN and CDR2 is SYDVKM. This CDR3 region has 14 residues. V lost 6 bases, J lost 0 bases, and 11 bases lay in between. The CDR3 region is CASSRQAYQETQYF. The CDR3 DNA is TGTGCCAGCAGCCGCCAAGCGTACCAAGAGACCCAGTACTTC.

The sample holds a few counts of this clonotype. The chain employs TRBV7-9 and TRBJ1-1; D gene ambiguous. Trimming left V 5 bases short and J 1 base short, with 17 bases between. This CDR3 is built from 16 residues. The germline V gene has CDR1 SEHNR and CDR2 FQNEAQ (reference sequence). The CDR3 spells CASSHERLEPNTEAFF. The CDR3 DNA follows: TGTGCCAGCAGCCACGAGCGTCTGGAGCCGAACACTGAAGCTTTCTTT.

This clonotype was counted many times. The chain couples TRBV10-3 to TRBJ1-1; no clear D. The CDR3 extends over 11 amino acids. Germline V gene data show CDR1 as ENHRY and CDR2 as SYGVKD. The ends were cut back, 6 bases at V and 7 bases at J, with 9 bases in the middle. The CDR3 sequence is CAIRRENEAFF. CDR3 sequence (DNA): TGTGCCATCAGGAGGGAGAATGAAGCTTTCTTT.